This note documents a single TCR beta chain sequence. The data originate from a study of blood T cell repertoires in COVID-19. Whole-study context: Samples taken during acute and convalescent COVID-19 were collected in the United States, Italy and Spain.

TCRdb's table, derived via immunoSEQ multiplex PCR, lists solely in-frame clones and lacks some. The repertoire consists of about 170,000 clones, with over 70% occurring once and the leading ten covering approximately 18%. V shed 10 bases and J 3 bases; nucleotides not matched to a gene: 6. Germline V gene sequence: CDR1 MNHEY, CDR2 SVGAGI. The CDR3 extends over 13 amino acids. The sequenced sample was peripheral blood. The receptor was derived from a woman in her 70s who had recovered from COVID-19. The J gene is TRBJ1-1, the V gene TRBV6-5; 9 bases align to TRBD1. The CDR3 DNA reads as TGTGCCACCAACAGGGGGCGCGACACTGAAGCTTTCTTT. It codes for CATNRGRDTEAFF.